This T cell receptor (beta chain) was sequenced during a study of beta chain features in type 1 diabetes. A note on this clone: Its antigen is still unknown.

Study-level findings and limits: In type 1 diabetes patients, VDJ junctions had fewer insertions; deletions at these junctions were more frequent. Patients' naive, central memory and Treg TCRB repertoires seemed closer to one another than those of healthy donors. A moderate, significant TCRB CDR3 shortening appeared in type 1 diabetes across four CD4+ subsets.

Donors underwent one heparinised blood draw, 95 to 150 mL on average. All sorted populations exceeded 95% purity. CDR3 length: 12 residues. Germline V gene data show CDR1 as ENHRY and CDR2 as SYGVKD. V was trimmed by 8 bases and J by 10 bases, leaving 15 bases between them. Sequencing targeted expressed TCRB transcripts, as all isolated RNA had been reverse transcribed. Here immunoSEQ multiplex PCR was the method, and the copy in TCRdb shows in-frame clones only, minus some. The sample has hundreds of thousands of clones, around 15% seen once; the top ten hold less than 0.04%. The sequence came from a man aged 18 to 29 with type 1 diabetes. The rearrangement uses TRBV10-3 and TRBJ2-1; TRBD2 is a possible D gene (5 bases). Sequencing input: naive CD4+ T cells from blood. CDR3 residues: CAISITSGEQFF. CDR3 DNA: TGTGCCATCTCCATAACTAGTGGCGAGCAGTTCTTC.